Below, 16 T cell receptor beta chains from the same sample are listed, as sequenced in a study of memory CD4+ T cells and cytomegalovirus serostatus. The sort gate was single viable CD3+CD4+CD8-CD45RO+ cells for memory CD4+ T cells. TCRdb's copy holds only in-frame clones and misses some; the assay was immunoSEQ multiplex PCR. This table holds about 45,000 clones, around 82% found once. The material sequenced was memory CD4+ T cells from blood. The receptors here all came from an adult in good health and CMV-seronegative.

The chain combines TRBV2 with TRBJ2-7; the match to TRBD2 covers 12 bases. The V gene end was trimmed by 8 bases and the J gene end by 9 bases; junction bases not matched to a gene: 17. This CDR3 has 16 amino acids. Germline V gene data show CDR1 as SNHLY and CDR2 as FYNNEI. CDR3 bases: TGTGCCAGCGTCCTCGGCCGACTAGCGGGGGTTTTTGTGCAGTACTTC. Protein: CASVLGRLAGVFVQYF.

This chain connects TRBV18 to TRBJ2-2; D gene unclear. There are 13 residues in the CDR3. V was pared by 6 bases and J by 6 bases, with 11 bases between. Germline CDR1 and CDR2: KGHSH and LQKENI. The DNA of the CDR3 is TGTGCCAGCTCTCTAACTATGGCCGGGGAGCTGTTTTTT. Translating gives CASSLTMAGELFF.

V is TRBV11-2 and J is TRBJ2-3; the D gene is possibly TRBD2 (6 bases). This CDR3 spans 15 amino acids. Germline V CDR1 and CDR2: SGHAT, FQNNGV. Trimming cost V 5 bases and J 1 base, with 13 bases left between them. The CDR3, as DNA: TGTGCCAGCAGCCCCCGGTGGAGGGGCACAGATACGCAGTATTTT. This gives the protein CASSPRWRGTDTQYF.

The chain combines TRBV28 with TRBJ1-2, with D tentatively TRBD1 (5 bases). V was cut by 8 bases and J by 8 bases, with 18 bases left in between. Germline V lookup: CDR1 MDHEN, CDR2 SYDVKM. The CDR3 runs to 13 residues. The CDR3, as DNA: TGTGCCAGCCTGAATCAAACAGGTTTAGGCTACACCTTC. Its protein is CASLNQTGLGYTF.

In nucleotides, the CDR3 is TGTGCCAGCAGAAGACGGGGAACTAATGAAAAACTGTTTTTT. Encoded protein: CASRRRGTNEKLFF. The genes are TRBV2 and TRBJ1-4, with no clear D. The V end was cut by 6 bases, the J end by 1 base, with 9 bases between. The CDR3 loop spans 14 amino acids. CDR1 and CDR2 (germline): SNHLY, FYNNEI.

V usage is TRBV5-4 and J usage is TRBJ1-1, with 7 bases identical to TRBD1. The J segment lost 4 bases and the V segment lost 0 bases, leaving 0 bases of the junction unmatched. Germline CDR1 and CDR2: SGHNT and YYREEE (reference sequence). The CDR3 extends over 13 amino acids. This chain's CDR3 is CASSLDRGTEAFF. The CDR3 coding sequence is TGTGCCAGCAGCTTGGACAGGGGCACTGAAGCTTTCTTT.

This clone was detected a few times. V and J are TRBV6-6 and TRBJ2-6; D tentatively reads TRBD1 or TRBD2 (5 bases each). Germline-derived CDR1 and CDR2 are MNHNY and SVGAGI (reference sequence). V was shortened by 4 bases and J by 3 bases, with 13 bases between the two germline ends. This CDR3 spans 16 amino acids. Written as DNA, the CDR3 is TGTGCCAGCAGTTCCCTTGAGGGGTATGGGGCCAACGTCCTGACTTTC. This gives the protein CASSSLEGYGANVLTF.

The rearrangement uses TRBV28 and TRBJ1-6, with D unclear. Trimming removed 8 bases from V and 10 bases from J, with 12 bases in between. CDR3 length: 12 residues. Germline values: CDR1 MDHEN, CDR2 SYDVKM. The DNA of the CDR3 is TGTGCCAGCTCTCAAGGGCACTCACCCCTCCACTTT. Amino acid sequence: CASSQGHSPLHF.

The V and J genes are TRBV4-3 and TRBJ1-5, with 7 nucleotides matching TRBD1. Germline assignment: CDR1 LGHNA and CDR2 YSLEER. The CDR3 loop spans 15 amino acids. V trimming: 3 bases; J trimming: 2 bases; junction bases outside the gene matches: 4. The CDR3 region is CASSQSQGGNQPQHF. CDR3 in DNA: TGCGCCAGCAGCCAGTCCCAGGGGGGCAATCAGCCCCAGCATTTT.

The rearrangement links TRBV5-4 to TRBJ1-2, with 7 bases identical to TRBD1. Germline values: CDR1 SGHNT, CDR2 YYREEE (reference sequence). This CDR3 is 15 amino acids long. The junction had 10 bases not matched to a gene; V was cut back by 4 bases and J by 4 bases. The CDR3 DNA reads as TGTGCCAGCAGCACGCCAACAGGGGCGTCCTATGGCTACACCTTC. It yields the protein CASSTPTGASYGYTF.

This clone was observed a few times. The rearrangement links TRBV25-1 to TRBJ1-1, with D perhaps matching TRBD1 (5 bases). This CDR3 has 11 residues. Looked up from germline, CDR1 is MGHDK and CDR2 is SYGVNS. The V gene lost 0 bases and the J gene lost 11 bases, with 7 bases spanning the gap. The CDR3 DNA reads as TGTGCCAGCAGTGAATACAGGGAGGCTTTCTTT. Its protein is CASSEYREAFF.

The V call is TRBV6-5, the J call TRBJ1-1; unclear D gene. Germline loops: CDR1 MNHEY, CDR2 SVGAGI. The CDR3 is 11 residues long. V was shortened by 6 bases and J by 6 bases, with 8 bases between the two germline ends. Here the CDR3 DNA reads TGTGCCAGCAGCCAAGGGCCTGAAGCTTTCTTT. Amino acids: CASSQGPEAFF.

The chain links TRBV19 to TRBJ1-2; 9 positions agree with TRBD1. Per germline, CDR1 LNHDA and CDR2 SQIVND (reference sequence). This CDR3 is 16 amino acids long. The V gene end was trimmed by 3 bases and the J gene end by 5 bases; junction bases not matched to a gene: 10. As DNA, the CDR3 is TGTGCCAGTAGTATGCGGACAGGGGCCAAGAAGTATGGCTACACCTTC. The encoded protein is CASSMRTGAKKYGYTF. Filled out from reference TRBV19 and TRBJ1-2, the complete variable domain reads DGGITQSPKYLFRKEGQNVTLSCEQNLNHDAMYWYRQDPGQGLRLIYYSQIVNDFQKGDIAEGYSVSREKKESFPLTVTSAQKNPTAFYLCASSMRTGAKKYGYTFGSGTRLTVV.

The V and J genes are TRBV2 and TRBJ2-1; D not resolved. In germline, CDR1 is SNHLY, CDR2 FYNNEI. V gave up 6 bases and J gave up 2 bases, with 17 bases separating them. The CDR3 covers 16 residues. CDR3 residues: CASRRSGTSTYNEQFF. For the CDR3, the DNA is TGTGCCAGCAGACGTTCAGGTACTTCAACCTACAATGAGCAGTTCTTC.

This clone turned up a few times. The V gene is TRBV2, the J gene TRBJ1-1; the D is unclear. Looked up from germline, CDR1 is SNHLY and CDR2 is FYNNEI. V lost 7 bases, J lost 1 base, and 7 bases lay in between. This CDR3 spans 12 amino acids. CDR3 bases: TGTGCCAGCAAGCGTCGGAACACTGAAGCTTTCTTT. Protein: CASKRRNTEAFF.

This chain connects TRBV30 to TRBJ2-7; D gene ambiguous. CDR3 length equals 11 residues. The V and J ends lost 5 bases and 6 bases respectively, with 11 bases between them. CDR1 and CDR2 (germline): GTSNPN, SVGIG (reference sequence). CDR3 DNA sequence: TGTGCCTGGGGGCACTTGGCCGAGCAGTACTTC. Its protein is CAWGHLAEQYF.